Listed below are T cell receptor beta chains from one sample, sequenced in a study of blood T cell repertoires in COVID-19. Repertoires were generated with immunoSEQ multiplex PCR, while TCRdb's copy carries only in-frame clones and drops some. The sample has some 82,000 clones; around 81% are singletons. Material for sequencing was peripheral blood. Receptors were obtained from a man older than 75 with acute or convalescent COVID-19. Each CDR3 is given with its conserved first and last residue. A row's size may be missing; if present it is once, few, many or a size class.

>TRBJ2-7|.|TRBV28
CASGTSGPYEQYF
>TRBJ2-7|.|TRBV27
CASSSRPTGLLSYEQYF
>TRBJ2-2|.|TRBV4-2
CASSQALTNTGELFF
>TRBJ1-2|.|TRBV19
CASSILGGYGYTF
>TRBJ1-4|.|TRBV11-2
CASSWTAGTEKLFF
>TRBJ1-2|.|TRBV28
CASSLATTGAIYGYTF
>TRBJ1-2|.|TRBV13
CASSSTGGKGYTF
>TRBJ2-2|.|TRBV5-1
CASSPGQITGELFF
>TRBJ2-3|few|TRBV18
CASSPRTGQEYF
>TRBJ1-3|once|TRBV5-1
CASSLALGFARRTIYF
>TRBJ1-6|.|TRBV11-2
CASSFSGTANSPLHF
>TRBJ2-3|.|TRBV14
CASSPREAITQYF
>TRBJ2-5|few|TRBV5-1
CASRRGQETQYF
>TRBJ2-2|.|TRBV10-2
CASKGQRNTGELFF
>TRBJ1-1|.|TRBV10-1
CASSDELRAFF
>TRBJ1-5|.|TRBV7-2
CASSVDTGSNQPQHF
>TRBJ2-2|.|TRBV18
CASSSLAGVGNGGELFF
>TRBJ1-2|.|TRBV28
CASRNRDRGGYTF